What follows is one TCR beta chain and its context. This clonotype has a count of ten or more. What antigen it recognizes has not been identified. No much larger clone exists at a distance of one base, and base qualities are not known. V is cut by 0 bases and J by 8 bases, and the space between the germline ends is 14 bases. CDR1 and CDR2, looked up from the germline V gene, are SGHRS and YFSETQ. CDR3 length: 14 amino acids, cysteine to phenylalanine. Of the read, only the CDR3 DNA is kept; its 42 bases are in frame from base 1. The donors were roughly 38 Caucasian individuals from Russia, aged 6 to 90 years, who were systemically healthy. Roughly 11 milliliters of peripheral blood were drawn from each donor into EDTA-treated Vacutainer tubes. PBMCs were isolated by Ficoll-Paque density-gradient centrifugation, with at least 6 million obtained per sample. Total RNA was extracted from PBMCs with Trizol reagent, with at least 6 micrograms obtained per sample. The percentages of naive CD45RAhigh/CD27high T cells were determined by flow cytometry on a PBMC aliquot from every donor.

The library was generated by 5' RACE. Sequencing was performed on an Illumina HiSeq 2500. A second roughly 6 to 11 cycle PCR used a sample-barcoded 5' primer and a J-beta primer mix. Each TCR beta cDNA molecule received a unique molecular identifier from a template-switch 5' adaptor carrying 12 random nucleotides. At least 2.5 million CDR3-containing paired-end reads were obtained from each sample. All of the RNA was converted into first-strand cDNA using the Mint cDNA synthesis kit, with a TRBC-specific oligonucleotide serving as the primer. All cDNA was treated with uracil-DNA glycosylase and then went through a first 18-cycle PCR with the universal primers M1SS and BC2_uni_R. The authors processed their data as follows. Each sample was normalized by randomly selecting 1 million high-quality reads, each carrying a distinct molecular identifier. Instead of being binned into consensus sequences, reads that shared molecular identifiers were thrown out. MiTCR, with a Q25 quality threshold and the strictest error-elimination algorithm, was used for CDR3 identification, clonotype clustering and error correction. Lower-bound total TCR beta diversity was estimated with a nonparametric unseen species model using Euler transformation. TCRdb took the public reads, trimmed them with fastp at Q25, ran MiXCR for clone calling and kept in-frame beta chains. Entries that share a CDR3 protein sequence are merged under the most common genes and DNA. TCRdb assigned the V and J calls; the authors' analysis was not used. A total of over a million distinct CDR3 sequences appear in this sample, 35% to 55% of them only once. 15% to 20% of the sample goes to the ten largest clones.

The sample is drawn from a study of blood T cells in healthy people across ages (dated by TCRdb to the mid-2010s). A note on the overall study: Template switching captured roughly one uniquely barcoded TCR beta cDNA molecule per two T cells in model experiments. Donors of different ages were randomly distributed across sequencing lanes to avoid experimental bias. Four age groups were formed from the donors: young (average approximately 15 years), middle-aged (approximately 40), aged (62) and long-lived (about 80). For two donors (one aged 18 to 29 and one aged 80 or older), the study analyzed two additional independent replicas of 1 million unique cDNA reads from the same blood draw. The study measured age-related changes in TCR beta repertoire diversity using deep sequencing normalized with unique cDNA molecular identifiers.

What the work shows at the level of the full study, not this receptor alone: Compared with the aged group, the long-lived group had more naive CD4+ T cells, fewer expanded clones and increased TCR diversity, suggesting age selection. Because donor CMV infection status was unknown, age-related changes in expanded clonotypes were potentially confounded. Total diversity estimates from one million sequenced T cells were considered lower bounds and underestimates. A strong correlation was found between observed TCR beta diversity and the percentage of naive T cells measured by flow cytometry. Observed TCR beta diversity per million T cells fell roughly linearly with age, and a significant reduction was already apparent by age about 36. Bulk unsorted PBMC profiling prevented conclusive comparison of naive and antigen-experienced compartments.

The sample was blood. Rearrangement joined TRBV5-1 to TRBJ1-2; the D gene identity is not certain. The sequence was collected from a woman aged 55-69 years in good health. The CDR3 reads CASSLEGGLTGYTF. The nucleotide sequence is given as TGCGCCAGCAGCTTGGAAGGAGGTTTAACGGGCTACACCTTC.